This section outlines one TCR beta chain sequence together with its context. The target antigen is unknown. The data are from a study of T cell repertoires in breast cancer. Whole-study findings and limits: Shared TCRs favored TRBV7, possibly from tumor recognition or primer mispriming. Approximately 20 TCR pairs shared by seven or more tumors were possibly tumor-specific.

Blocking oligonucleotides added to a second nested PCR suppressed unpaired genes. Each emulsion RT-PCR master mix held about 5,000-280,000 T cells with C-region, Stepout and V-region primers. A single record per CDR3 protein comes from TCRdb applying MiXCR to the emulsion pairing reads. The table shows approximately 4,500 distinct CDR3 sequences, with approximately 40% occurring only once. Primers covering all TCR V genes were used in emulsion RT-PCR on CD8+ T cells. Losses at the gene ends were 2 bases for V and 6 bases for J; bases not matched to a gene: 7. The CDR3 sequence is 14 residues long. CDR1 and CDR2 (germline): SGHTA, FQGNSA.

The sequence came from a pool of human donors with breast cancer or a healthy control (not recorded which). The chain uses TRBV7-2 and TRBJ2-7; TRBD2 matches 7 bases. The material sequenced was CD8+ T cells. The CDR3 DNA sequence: TGTGCCAGCAGCTTAAAAGGGGAGGGGCTCGAGCAGTACTTC. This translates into CASSLKGEGLEQYF.